The 18 T cell receptor beta chains given below trace back to one sample, sequenced in a study of T-cell memory formation after mild COVID-19. TCRdb used MiXCR to reprocess the 5' RACE reads, holding one entry per CDR3 protein. There are around 390,000 distinct CDR3 sequences in the sample; about 17% occur only once, and about 22% lies in the top ten. Sequenced input: PBMCs or a T cell subset sorted from them (not recorded which). Source of these receptors: a young man who had mild COVID-19 (a few samples of this study predate the infection). Cell type and time point are not known.

The chain couples TRBV15 to TRBJ2-5, with 8 positions matching TRBD2. This CDR3 region has 14 residues. Germline CDR1 is LNHNV and CDR2 is YYDKDF (reference sequence). V gave up 1 base and J gave up 3 bases; unmatched junction bases: 1. Here the CDR3 DNA reads TGTGCCACCAGCAGAGTAGCGGGAAAAGAGACCCAGTACTTC. Translating it yields CATSRVAGKETQYF.

This clonotype was counted only a few times. The J gene is TRBJ2-7, the V gene TRBV7-2; 9 bases align to TRBD2. Germline CDR1 SGHTA, CDR2 FQGNSA. The CDR3 loop spans 16 amino acids. The J segment lost 1 base and the V segment lost 5 bases, leaving 9 bases of the junction unmatched. DNA for the CDR3: TGTGCCAGCAGCCCTCCCCGGGCGGGGGGGTCCTACGAGCAGTACTTC. It encodes CASSPPRAGGSYEQYF.

This rearrangement joins TRBV5-1 to TRBJ1-5; TRBD1 matches 10 bases. V lost 2 bases and J lost 10; bases outside the gene matches: 9. Germline CDR1 and CDR2: SGHRS and YFSETQ. The CDR3 extends over 15 amino acids. CDR3 residues: CASSFAPDRGEPQHF. The CDR3 coding sequence is TGCGCCAGCAGCTTTGCCCCGGACAGGGGGGAACCCCAGCATTTT.

The chain is built from TRBV7-2 and TRBJ1-1; D remains ambiguous. The CDR3 runs 15 residues. Germline CDR1 SGHTA, CDR2 FQGNSA. Trimming removed 5 bases at V and 4 bases at J, with 17 bases between. This CDR3 reads CASSPIRGTGTEAFF. In DNA form, the CDR3 reads TGTGCCAGCAGCCCGATCCGGGGTACGGGCACTGAAGCTTTCTTT.

This clonotype was observed a handful of times. The chain employs TRBV4-1 and TRBJ2-7, with 7 bases lining up with TRBD1. In germline, CDR1 is MGHRA, CDR2 YSYEKL. CDR3 length: 11 residues. V dropped 3 bases and J dropped 12; count of bases not matched to a gene: 5. CDR3 loop: CASSHGWDRYF. CDR3 coding DNA: TGCGCCAGCAGCCATGGGTGGGACAGGTACTTC.

The rearrangement links TRBV7-8 to TRBJ2-1, with D tentatively TRBD2 (7 bases). This CDR3 contains 17 residues. Per the germline V gene, CDR1 is SGHVS and CDR2 is FQNEAQ. V lost 0 bases and J 4 bases, leaving 16 bases between the germline ends. The CDR3 spells CASSLAPGGAGYNEQFF. CDR3 coding DNA: TGTGCCAGCAGCTTAGCGCCGGGGGGCGCGGGTTACAATGAGCAGTTCTTC.

This clonotype was seen more than once but under ten times. The chain carries TRBV6-2 or TRBV6-3 and TRBJ2-7, with D perhaps matching TRBD1 (5 bases). CDR3 size: 13 residues. Germline CDR1 MNHEY, CDR2 SVGEGT. V lost 4 bases and J 4 bases, leaving 11 bases between the germline ends. CDR3 in DNA: TGTGCCAGCAGTTGGTCAAACAGGTACGAGCAGTACTTC. Its protein product is CASSWSNRYEQYF.

The rearrangement links TRBV29-1 to TRBJ1-4; 7 bases fit TRBD1. In germline, CDR1 is SQVTM, CDR2 ANQGSEA. The J segment lost 6 bases and the V segment lost 4 bases, leaving 8 bases of the junction unmatched. This CDR3 has 14 amino acids. The CDR3 loop is CSVGRDRADEKLFF. The CDR3 DNA reads as TGCAGCGTTGGCCGTGACAGGGCAGATGAAAAACTGTTTTTT.

V gene TRBV5-1 combines with J gene TRBJ2-1, with 10 nucleotides matching TRBD2. Germline V lookup: CDR1 SGHRS, CDR2 YFSETQ. This CDR3 is built from 16 residues. Trimming took 3 bases from V and 6 from J; bases not matched to a gene: 9. The CDR3, as DNA: TGCGCCAGCAGCTCGATGCAAGCGGGGGGGCTCAATGAGCAGTTCTTC. As protein: CASSSMQAGGLNEQFF.

This chain joins TRBV5-1 and TRBJ1-2; 8 nucleotides align to TRBD1. The CDR3 extends over 14 amino acids. V was clipped by 4 bases and J by 4 bases; unmatched bases: 6. The germline gives CDR1 SGHRS, CDR2 YFSETQ. The CDR3 sequence: CASSELDRVYGYTF. The CDR3 DNA is TGCGCCAGCAGCGAACTGGACAGGGTCTATGGCTACACCTTC.

This clonotype was counted between two and nine times. The V call is TRBV5-1, the J call TRBJ1-1, with TRBD1 as a possible D gene (5 bases). CDR1 is SGHRS and CDR2 is YFSETQ in the germline V gene. This CDR3 is built from 16 residues. Trimming pared 4 bases from V and 5 bases from J, leaving 21 bases between. This chain's CDR3 is CASSARGGGPTTEAFF. The DNA of the CDR3 is TGCGCCAGCAGCGCACGGGGCGGAGGGCCGACAACTGAAGCTTTCTTT.

J is TRBJ2-4 and V is TRBV29-1; 7 bases are shared with TRBD2. CDR1 is SQVTM and CDR2 is ANQGSEA in the germline V gene. This CDR3 contains 12 residues. In DNA form, the CDR3 reads TGCAGTGGTGCCCCGGGGGGTGACATTCAGTACTTC. Its protein is CSGAPGGDIQYF. Full variable domain (remainder filled in from reference TRBV29-1 and TRBJ2-4): SAVISQKPSRDICQRGTSLTIQCQVDSQVTMMFWYRQQPGQSLTLIATANQGSEATYESGFVIDKFPISRPNLTFSTLTVSNMSPEDSSIYLCSGAPGGDIQYFGAGTRLSVL.

This chain uses TRBV10-1 with TRBJ2-7; no clear D gene. Looked up from germline, CDR1 is WNHNN and CDR2 is SYGVQD (reference sequence). The CDR3 runs 15 residues. V gave up 0 bases and J gave up 3 bases, with 12 bases separating them. The CDR3 bases are TGCGCCAGCAGTGAGTCGAACCTTGGAATCTACGAGCAGTACTTC. This encodes CASSESNLGIYEQYF.

V gene TRBV15 combines with J gene TRBJ1-1; maybe TRBD1 (6 bases). The germline V and J ends were trimmed by 1 base and 4 bases, with 13 bases remaining between them. CDR3 length equals 15 residues. Germline V gene lookup returns CDR1 LNHNV and CDR2 YYDKDF (reference sequence). This CDR3 is CATSRATGLRTEAFF. CDR3 DNA sequence: TGTGCCACCAGCAGAGCTACAGGGTTACGCACTGAAGCTTTCTTT.

The chain joins TRBV7-9 to TRBJ1-2; no firm D call. The CDR3 spans 16 residues. Germline-derived CDR1 and CDR2 are SEHNR and FQNEAQ (reference sequence). V was shortened by 1 base and J by 4 bases, with 16 bases between the two germline ends. The CDR3 DNA follows: TGTGCCAGCAGCTTAGGACAAGCAACTACTGTCTATGGCTACACCTTC. This sequence encodes CASSLGQATTVYGYTF.

This clonotype has a single count. V is TRBV5-1 and J is TRBJ2-3, with 11 bases fitting TRBD2. This CDR3 is built from 17 residues. The J segment lost 6 bases and the V segment lost 4 bases, leaving 13 bases of the junction unmatched. Germline values: CDR1 SGHRS, CDR2 YFSETQ. CDR3 sequence: CASSARGSGGVRDTQYF. DNA of the CDR3: TGCGCCAGCAGCGCCCGGGGTAGCGGGGGGGTCCGCGATACGCAGTATTTT.

This clonotype came up a few times. The J gene is TRBJ1-1, the V gene TRBV7-2, with D unresolved. The germline V gene has CDR1 SGHTA and CDR2 FQGNSA. Trimming stripped 5 bases from V and 5 bases from J, with 21 bases between. The CDR3 covers 16 residues. In DNA form, the CDR3 reads TGTGCCAGCAGCCCTAGGGTACTCGGGCGAGGGACTGAAGCTTTCTTT. It codes for CASSPRVLGRGTEAFF.

V gene TRBV7-2 combines with J gene TRBJ2-1, with D uncertain. From germline, CDR1 is SGHTA and CDR2 FQGNSA. The CDR3 has 13 amino acids. V gave up 5 bases and J gave up 8 bases, with 13 bases separating them. CDR3 in amino acids: CASSPRQAHEQFF. CDR3 in DNA: TGTGCCAGCAGCCCCCGGCAGGCCCATGAGCAGTTCTTC.